The T cell receptor beta chain under discussion was sequenced for a study of T cell responses to AZD1222 COVID-19 vaccine. The junction had 15 bases not matched to a gene; V was cut back by 7 bases and J by 5 bases. The CDR3 covers 17 residues. Germline values: CDR1 MDHEN, CDR2 SYDVKM. Measured with immunoSEQ multiplex PCR; TCRdb has only the in-frame clones, and not every one. The sample shows over 150,000 clones, just over 85% of them seen only once. Overall study findings and caveats: Mostly white British, mostly female donors; authors suggested clonal diversity may be underestimated. Unmutated variant regions reportedly attract nearly half of all spike-specific TCRs.

To note about this clone: Its antigen is unidentified.

The sequence came from an adult in good health. Here the sequenced sample was peripheral blood, taken on day 0 of AZD1222 vaccination. The genes are TRBV28 and TRBJ1-5; 9 bases align to TRBD1. The CDR3 DNA reads as TGTGCCAGCATCCTTGGGATGGGGACAGGGTGGCATCAGCCCCAGCATTTT. Protein product: CASILGMGTGWHQPQHF.